Shown below are 11 T cell receptor beta chains from a single sample sequenced in a study of T cell responses to AZD1222 COVID-19 vaccine. The data were produced by immunoSEQ multiplex PCR, yet TCRdb's version contains in-frame clones alone and is incomplete. The top ten clones hold under 3% of a sample with about 120,000 clones, about 85% of them seen once. The source was peripheral blood, collected 28 days after the second AZD1222 dose. These receptors were taken from an adult who received the AZD1222 COVID-19 vaccine.

The genes are TRBV9 and TRBJ2-3; 7 nucleotides line up with TRBD1. The germline gives CDR1 SGDLS, CDR2 YYNGEE. V shed 3 bases, J shed 2 bases, and the junction held 6 bases outside the gene matches. This CDR3 has 15 amino acids. This chain's CDR3 is CASSATGVYTDTQYF. CDR3 nucleotides: TGTGCCAGCAGCGCAACAGGGGTCTACACAGATACGCAGTATTTT.

The chain links TRBV18 to TRBJ1-5, with a weak D call TRBD1 (5 bases). The V gene lost 3 bases and the J gene lost 4 bases, with 13 bases spanning the gap. The CDR3 loop spans 15 amino acids. CDR1 and CDR2 from the germline V gene are KGHSH and LQKENI. The CDR3 bases are TGTGCCAGCTCACCGGCCGGGACCCAAAATCAGCCCCAGCATTTT. Translated: CASSPAGTQNQPQHF.

The chain links TRBV30 to TRBJ1-6; 7 nucleotides agree with TRBD1. CDR3 length: 12 amino acids. V lost 7 bases to trimming and J lost 9 bases; unmatched junction nucleotides: 6. CDR1 is GTSNPN and CDR2 is SVGIG in the germline V gene (reference sequence). CDR3 region: CALDRVGSPLHF. CDR3 DNA sequence: TGTGCCTTAGACAGGGTTGGTTCACCCCTCCACTTT. The full variable domain, its missing parts supplied by reference TRBV30 and TRBJ1-6, is SQTIHQWPATLVQPVGSPLSLECTVEGTSNPNLYWYRQAAGRGLQLLFYSVGIGQISSEVPQNLSASRPQDRQFILSSKKLLLSDSGFYLCALDRVGSPLHFGNGTRLTVT.

This clone was recorded only once. The chain joins TRBV19 to TRBJ2-1; 10 nucleotides line up with TRBD1. V was clipped by 1 base and J by 4 bases; unmatched bases: 4. Germline CDR1 LNHDA, CDR2 SQIVND (reference sequence). The CDR3 length is 16 residues. CDR3 sequence: CASSIVSGQGYNEQFF. CDR3 DNA: TGTGCCAGTAGTATAGTCTCGGGACAGGGGTACAATGAGCAGTTCTTC.

This clone was seen a single time. This chain joins TRBV7-3 and TRBJ2-7, with 8 positions matching TRBD1. Germline loops: CDR1 SGHTA, CDR2 FQGTGA. J was trimmed by 1 base and V by 5 bases; bases with no gene match: 7. This CDR3 spans 15 amino acids. CDR3 in DNA: TGTGCCAGCAGCCCCCATGGACAGGGTTCCTACGAGCAGTACTTC. Protein: CASSPHGQGSYEQYF.

The chain is built from TRBV7-8 and TRBJ1-1; a weak D match, TRBD1 (5 bases). Germline loops: CDR1 SGHVS, CDR2 FQNEAQ. The V end lost 3 bases, the J end lost 4 bases, and 15 bases lay between the germline ends. This CDR3 is built from 15 residues. The CDR3 here is CASSFQEAGRTEAFF. CDR3 bases: TGTGCCAGCAGCTTCCAGGAGGCGGGGCGCACTGAAGCTTTCTTT.

This sequence joins TRBV5-1 and TRBJ2-3, with D uncertain. Looked up from germline, CDR1 is SGHRS and CDR2 is YFSETQ. V gave up 4 bases and J gave up 3 bases, with 6 bases separating them. The CDR3 totals 12 residues. The CDR3 loop reads CASSPTTDTQYF. The CDR3 DNA reads as TGCGCCAGCAGCCCGACGACAGATACGCAGTATTTT.

The chain recombines TRBV6-5 with TRBJ2-1; no clear D. Looked up from germline, CDR1 is MNHEY and CDR2 is SVGAGI. V was pared by 1 base and J by 5 bases, with 12 bases between. The length of the CDR3 is 15 residues. As DNA, the CDR3 is TGTGCCAGCAGTTACTTTGGCACCGGTAACAATGAGCAGTTCTTC. Protein: CASSYFGTGNNEQFF.

The genes are TRBV4-1 and TRBJ1-3; D remains ambiguous. Germline assignment: CDR1 MGHRA and CDR2 YSYEKL. The CDR3 contains 16 residues. V was cut by 0 bases and J by 0 bases, with 9 bases left in between. The CDR3 region has the DNA TGCGCCAGCAGCCAAGATCAAAGCCCCTCTGGAAACACCATATATTTT. As protein: CASSQDQSPSGNTIYF.

The chain's CDR3 is CASSVSGFTDTQYF. In DNA form, the CDR3 reads TGTGCCAGCAGCGTAAGTGGTTTCACAGATACGCAGTATTTT. The chain recombines TRBV9 with TRBJ2-3, with D hard to call. V was shortened by 1 base and J by 2 bases, with 8 bases between the two germline ends. The CDR3 contains 14 residues. The germline CDR1 and CDR2 sequences are SGDLS and YYNGEE. The full variable domain, its missing parts supplied by reference TRBV9 and TRBJ2-3, is DSGVTQTPKHLITATGQRVTLRCSPRSGDLSVYWYQQSLDQGLQFLIQYYNGEERAKGNILERFSAQQFPDLHSELNLSSLELGDSALYFCASSVSGFTDTQYFGPGTRLTVL.

The chain combines TRBV7-2 with TRBJ2-7; D possibly corresponds to TRBD2 (6 bases). CDR1 and CDR2 from the germline V gene are SGHTA and FQGNSA. The CDR3 runs to 14 residues. With 0 bases removed from V and 1 base from J, the gap between germline ends came to 7 bases. The CDR3 bases are TGTGCCAGCAGCTTAGCGGGGGGATCCTACGAGCAGTACTTC. Translation gives CASSLAGGSYEQYF.